This T cell receptor beta chain stems from a study of blood T cell repertoires in COVID-19. Study at large: The samples span acute and convalescent COVID-19 from the United States, Italy and Spain.

V was shortened by 6 bases and J by 7 bases, with 16 bases between the two germline ends. Germline V lookup: CDR1 MDHEN, CDR2 SYDVKM. CDR3 size: 14 residues. Original processing notes: Nucleated cell number was recorded as an estimate derived from reference gene primer amplification. Only in-frame clones appear in the TCRdb table, and some are missing; sequencing was by immunoSEQ multiplex PCR. V and J calls and clone size are those listed in that table; D and trimming were worked out from the DNA. There are 200,000 to 250,000 clones in the sample; roughly 89% occur only once, and approximately 10% lies in the top ten. Residents of about two dozen US areas, aged about 18 to 89 years, made up the participants.

The clonotype originates from a man aged 18 to 30 with acute COVID-19. Sequencing was done on a sample of PBMCs or T cells enriched from blood (not recorded which). This chain uses TRBV28 with TRBJ1-5; D is possibly TRBD1 (6 bases). The CDR3 region has the DNA TGTGCCAGCAGACGGAGAGCAGGGGTACAGCCCCAGCATTTT. This gives the protein CASRRRAGVQPQHF.